This T cell receptor (beta chain) stems from a study of cytomegalovirus exposure and HLA in healthy donors. Study results and limitations: Later, an analysis found that common viral pathogens appeared to be linked with several of the most significant clusters. Overall, under 200 TCR beta chains were annotated as cytomegalovirus-associated. Reports state that TCR beta sequences accurately predicted most subjects' HLA-A and HLA-B alleles.

The PCR employed 60 Vbeta primers together with 13 Jbeta primers. Clones were sequenced by immunoSEQ multiplex PCR, and TCRdb holds only the in-frame ones, with some missing. Here the sample spans almost 200,000 clones, roughly 85% being singletons. Deletions cut 5 bases from V and 2 bases from J, with 9 bases between. Germline-derived CDR1 and CDR2 are SEHNR and FQNEAQ (reference sequence). There are 13 residues in the CDR3. On this clone itself: The antigen remains undetermined.

The specimen sequenced was PBMCs. This receptor was taken from a woman aged 45-65 years in good health and CMV-seronegative. The rearrangement links TRBV7-9 to TRBJ1-2; no clear D. The CDR3 reads CASSVAENYGYTF. In DNA, the CDR3 is TGTGCCAGCAGCGTCGCAGAAAACTATGGCTACACCTTC.